This TCR beta chain was identified in a study of OX40 agonist ivuxolimab in advanced cancers. Broader study findings: Mean expanded clone counts were higher in CD8+ than CD4+ T cells.

The CDR3 consists of 13 residues. Per germline, CDR1 SNHLY and CDR2 FYNNEI. V shed 4 bases and J shed 11 bases, with 17 bases lying between them. This clone has more than one count but fewer than ten. No antigen is known for it. Profiled with immunoSEQ multiplex PCR; TCRdb holds only in-frame clones, not every one. This table has tens of thousands of clones, 80% to 90% appearing once. Source: CD4+ or CD8+ T cells sorted from blood, taken in a trial of the OX40 agonist ivuxolimab. This TCR came from an adult with an advanced solid tumor such as melanoma, head and neck, liver or kidney cancer. The gene calls are TRBV2 and TRBJ1-1; possible D gene TRBD1, 5 bases. CDR3 sequence: CASSGLQGPRAFF. Written as DNA, the CDR3 is TGTGCCAGCAGTGGATTGCAGGGCCCTCGCGCTTTCTTT.